This TCR beta chain was sequenced for a study of blood T cell repertoires in COVID-19. V lost 7 bases and J lost 3, with 15 bases in between. Germline CDR1 is SQVTM and CDR2 is ANQGSEA. This CDR3 has 14 amino acids. Categorization into cohorts depended on clinical history that participants reported. Authors' methods: Researchers report that nucleated cell counts were estimated from reference gene primer amplification. Clones were sequenced by immunoSEQ multiplex PCR, and TCRdb holds only the in-frame ones, with some missing. V and J calls and clone size follow that table, whereas D and trimming were derived from the DNA. The sample lists under 200,000 clones, roughly 82% seen once, with 9.5% to 12% in the top ten.

The V and J genes are TRBV29-1 and TRBJ2-2; D is possibly TRBD1 (6 bases). The material sequenced was PBMCs or T cells enriched from blood (not recorded which). The receptor was isolated from a middle-aged man who had recovered from COVID-19. CDR3 residues: CSALDRRDTGELFF. Written as DNA, the CDR3 is TGCAGCGCCCTAGACAGGCGGGACACCGGGGAGCTGTTTTTT.